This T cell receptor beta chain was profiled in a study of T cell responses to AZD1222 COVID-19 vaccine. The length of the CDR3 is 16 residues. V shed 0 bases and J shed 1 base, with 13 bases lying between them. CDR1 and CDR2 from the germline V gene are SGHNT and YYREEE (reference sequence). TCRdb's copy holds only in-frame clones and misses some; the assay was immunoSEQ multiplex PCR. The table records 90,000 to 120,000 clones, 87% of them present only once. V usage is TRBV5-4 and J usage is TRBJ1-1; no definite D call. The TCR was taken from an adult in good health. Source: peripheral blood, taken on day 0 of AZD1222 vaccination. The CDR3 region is CASSLGASKTNTEAFF. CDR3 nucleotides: TGTGCCAGCAGCTTGGGTGCCTCAAAAACGAACACTGAAGCTTTCTTT.